A single sample gave rise to the 7 T cell receptor beta chains below, sequenced in a study of T-cell memory formation after mild COVID-19. TCRdb ran MiXCR on the 5' RACE reads and lists one entry per CDR3 protein. The table shows 350,000 to 500,000 distinct CDR3 sequences, with under 20% occurring only once. Sequencing was carried out using PBMCs or a T cell subset sorted from them (not recorded which). The receptors derive from a man aged 18 to 29 who had mild COVID-19 (a few samples of this study predate the infection). Cell type and time point are not known.

The chain has TRBV7-2 and TRBJ2-3; no firm D call. This CDR3 spans 16 amino acids. The germline CDR1 and CDR2 sequences are SGHTA and FQGNSA. The ends were cut back, 5 bases at V and 1 base at J, with 16 bases in the middle. The CDR3 loop is CASSPHPVRGTDTQYF. The CDR3, as DNA: TGTGCCAGCAGCCCACATCCCGTTCGGGGCACAGATACGCAGTATTTT.

This clonotype was seen a few times. This rearrangement joins TRBV12-3 or TRBV12-4 to TRBJ1-4; no clear D. Trimming shortened V by 2 bases and J by 0 bases, and 4 bases separated the two germline ends. CDR3 length equals 14 residues. The CDR3 bases are TGTGCCAGCAGTTTACGTACAACTAATGAAAAACTGTTTTTT. It is translated as CASSLRTTNEKLFF.

This chain uses TRBV7-2 with TRBJ2-4; the match to TRBD1 covers 8 bases. This CDR3 region has 14 residues. CDR1 SGHTA and CDR2 FQGNSA come from the germline V gene. Losses at the gene ends were 5 bases for V and 2 bases for J; bases not matched to a gene: 2. CDR3 in DNA: TGTGCCAGCAGCCGGACAGGGTCCAAAAACATTCAGTACTTC. Its protein product is CASSRTGSKNIQYF.

The chain has TRBV2 and TRBJ2-7; D remains ambiguous. This CDR3 region has 13 residues. In germline, CDR1 is SNHLY, CDR2 FYNNEI. The V gene lost 0 bases and the J gene lost 2 bases, with 5 bases spanning the gap. The CDR3 region is CASSEAPPYEQYF. For the CDR3, the DNA is TGTGCCAGCAGTGAAGCCCCGCCCTACGAGCAGTACTTC.

This clonotype was detected a few times. J is TRBJ2-7 and V is TRBV28; weak D call: TRBD1 (7 bases). The CDR3 runs 13 residues. V lost 6 bases and J lost 4, with 13 bases in between. Germline V CDR1 and CDR2: MDHEN, SYDVKM. CDR3 nucleotides: TGTGCCAGCAGACCCCAGGGGGGTTACGAGCAGTACGTC. This gives the protein CASRPQGGYEQYV.

There are a few counts of this clonotype. This chain joins TRBV5-1 and TRBJ2-5; 7 bases are a match to TRBD1. Germline V lookup: CDR1 SGHRS, CDR2 YFSETQ. The V and J ends lost 1 base and 2 bases, in that order; junction bases with no gene match: 8. This CDR3 comprises 16 residues. The CDR3 sequence is CASSLRGRQLQETQYF. The CDR3 bases are TGCGCCAGCAGCTTGAGGGGGCGACAGCTACAAGAGACCCAGTACTTC.

This clonotype came up many times. V and J are TRBV27 and TRBJ1-6; D is unresolved. Germline values: CDR1 MNHEY, CDR2 SMNVEV (reference sequence). This CDR3 has 14 amino acids. Trimming pared 3 bases from V and 9 bases from J, leaving 12 bases between. CDR3 nucleotide sequence: TGTGCCAGCAGTTTTCTCCCCGCGGGTTCACCCCTCCACTTT. It encodes CASSFLPAGSPLHF.